This T cell receptor beta chain appears in the sequencing data of a study of blood T cells in healthy people across ages (dated by TCRdb to the mid-2010s). Describing the broader study: Template switching captured roughly one uniquely barcoded TCR beta cDNA molecule per two T cells in model experiments. Using deep sequencing normalized with unique cDNA molecular identifiers, the study measured how TCR beta repertoire diversity changes with age. The donors were split into four age groups: young (average around 16 years), middle-aged (roughly 40), aged (62) and long-lived (roughly 77). Donors of different ages were randomly distributed across sequencing lanes to avoid experimental bias. The study analyzed two additional independent replicas of 1 million unique cDNA reads from the same blood draw for two donors, one aged 18 to 30 and one aged 80 or older.

Preparation of the library involved 5' RACE. The sequencing machine was an Illumina HiSeq 2500. A second PCR of about 6 to 12 cycles was performed with a sample-barcoded 5' primer and a J-beta primer mix. Each TCR beta cDNA molecule received a unique molecular identifier from a template-switch 5' adaptor carrying 12 random nucleotides. Each sample yielded at least 3 million CDR3-containing paired-end reads. First-strand cDNA synthesis was performed from all RNA using the Mint cDNA synthesis kit, with priming by a TRBC-specific oligonucleotide. All cDNA was treated with uracil-DNA glycosylase and then went through a first 18-cycle PCR with the universal primers M1SS and BC2_uni_R. As for how the authors treated the data: Each sample was normalized by randomly selecting 1 million high-quality reads, each carrying a distinct molecular identifier. Reads sharing molecular identifiers were discarded rather than binned into consensus sequences. MiTCR, set to a Q25 quality threshold and the strictest error-elimination algorithm, was used for CDR3 identification, clonotype clustering and error correction. A nonparametric unseen species model using Euler transformation provided a lower-bound estimate of total TCR beta diversity. Clones were called with MiXCR by TCRdb after fastp trimmed the public reads at Q25, and only in-frame beta chains were retained. Each entry merges the rows of one CDR3 protein and shows their most common DNA and genes. None of the V and J calls come from the authors' own analysis; TCRdb made them. The sample yields over 1,500,000 distinct CDR3 sequences; roughly 49% were counted once. The ten largest clonotypes hold approximately 2.1% of the sample.

Turning to this clonotype: It lacks a known antigen. No much larger clonotype is one base removed from it; base qualities were not supplied.

Donors were a few dozen systemically healthy Caucasian individuals from Russia aged roughly 6 to 90 years. Ten milliliters of peripheral blood were drawn from each donor into EDTA-treated Vacutainer tubes. Ficoll-Paque density-gradient centrifugation was used to isolate PBMCs, with at least 6.5 million obtained per sample. Trizol reagent was used to extract total RNA from the PBMCs, yielding at least 5 micrograms per sample. For every donor, an aliquot of PBMCs went through flow cytometry to measure the percentages of naive CD45RAhigh/CD27high T cells. General conclusions and limits of the study: Bulk unsorted PBMC profiling prevented conclusive comparison of naive and antigen-experienced compartments. There was a strong correlation between observed TCR beta diversity and the percentage of naive T cells measured by flow cytometry. The long-lived group showed more naive CD4+ T cells, fewer expanded clones and increased TCR diversity than the aged group, suggesting age selection. Estimates of total diversity based on one million sequenced T cells were regarded as lower bounds and as underestimates. Observed TCR beta diversity per million T cells fell roughly linearly with age, and a significant reduction was already apparent by age around 39. The CMV infection status of donors was not known, potentially confounding age-related changes in expanded clonotypes.

Including cysteine and phenylalanine, the CDR3 has 17 amino acids. This entry keeps only the CDR3 DNA: 51 bases, framed from base 1. Reading the germline V gene gives CDR1 SGHRS and CDR2 YFSETQ. The junction shows trimming of 0 bases on V and 2 bases on J, plus 14 bases between the germline ends. The rearranged chain carries TRBV5-1 and TRBJ1-4; the D gene remains uncertain. The source of this sequence is a middle-aged woman in good health. Sequencing was carried out using blood. This receptor has the CDR3 CASSLGPIRATNEKLFF. Read as DNA, the sequence is TGCGCCAGCAGCTTGGGGCCCATTAGGGCGACTAATGAAAAACTGTTTTTT.